The 5 T cell receptor beta chains below all came from one sample that was sequenced in a study of vaccination effects on CD4 cells after COVID-19. The method was immunoSEQ multiplex PCR; TCRdb's version includes in-frame clones alone and lacks a portion of them. This sample carries tens of thousands of clones, about 69% of them seen once, and the ten largest clones take under 25%. Isolation of CD4+ T cells took place after less than twelve days of culture. Their antigen targets remain unknown. Sequenced material: CD4+ T cells from PBMCs cultured without peptide, taken before COVID-19 vaccination. Source of these receptors: a human donor who had a prior SARS-CoV-2 infection.

The rearrangement uses TRBV2 and TRBJ2-5, with D hard to call. The V end was cut by 2 bases, the J end by 1 base, with 8 bases between. The CDR3 contains 14 residues. Germline loops: CDR1 SNHLY, CDR2 FYNNEI. This CDR3 reads CASSELSSQETQYF. In DNA, the CDR3 is TGTGCCAGCAGTGAACTAAGCAGCCAAGAGACCCAGTACTTC.

The chain uses TRBV19 and TRBJ1-1, with D uncertain. The germline V and J ends were trimmed by 4 bases and 3 bases, with 12 bases remaining between them. CDR1 and CDR2 from the germline V gene are LNHDA and SQIVND (reference sequence). The CDR3 is made up of 14 amino acids. CDR3: CASSTRGGDTEAFF. As DNA, the CDR3 is TGTGCCAGTAGTACTCGAGGCGGGGACACTGAAGCTTTCTTT. The full variable domain, its missing parts supplied by reference TRBV19 and TRBJ1-1, is DGGITQSPKYLFRKEGQNVTLSCEQNLNHDAMYWYRQDPGQGLRLIYYSQIVNDFQKGDIAEGYSVSREKKESFPLTVTSAQKNPTAFYLCASSTRGGDTEAFFGQGTRLTVV.

This rearrangement joins TRBV3-1 (or the pseudogene TRBV3-2) to TRBJ2-7; TRBD1 might be the D (6 bases). Germline CDR1 reads LGHDT; CDR2 reads YNNKEL (reference sequence). Trimming shortened V by 2 bases and J by 7 bases, and 9 bases separated the two germline ends. The CDR3 is 12 amino acids. The DNA of the CDR3 is TGTGCCAGCAGCCAACAGGGGTGGGAGCAGTACTTC. Amino acids: CASSQQGWEQYF.

V usage is TRBV4-2 and J usage is TRBJ2-3; 8 bases align to TRBD2. Germline lookup yields CDR1 LGHNA and CDR2 YNFKEQ. This CDR3 is 16 amino acids long. The J segment lost 5 bases and the V segment lost 1 base, leaving 8 bases of the junction unmatched. CDR3 nucleotides: TGTGCCAGCAGCCAAGTGGTAAGGCGGGGGGAAGATACGCAGTATTTT. Translation: CASSQVVRRGEDTQYF.

The V and J genes are TRBV5-1 and TRBJ2-2, with D possibly matching TRBD1 (5 bases). This CDR3 contains 17 residues. Germline V gene data show CDR1 as SGHRS and CDR2 as YFSETQ. V was shortened by 0 bases and J by 1 base, with 13 bases between the two germline ends. The DNA for the CDR3 is TGCGCCAGCAGCTTGGGGCGACAGTTATGGAACACCGGGGAGCTGTTTTTT. This encodes CASSLGRQLWNTGELFF.